This TCR beta chain was identified in a study of shared clonotypes between healthy human individuals. Only in-frame clones appear in the TCRdb table, and some are missing; sequencing was by immunoSEQ multiplex PCR. This table has more than 450,000 clones, 79% appearing once. Study donors comprised healthy, HIV-negative adults devoid of recent acute infection or vaccination. V was trimmed by 3 bases and J by 0 bases, leaving 10 bases between them. The CDR3 sequence is 15 residues long. The germline V gene encodes CDR1 MGHRA and CDR2 YSYEKL. The sequencing input was PBMCs. The source of this sequence is a woman aged 40 to 50 in good health. Some clones in this sample may be carry-over from other donors' samples. This chain uses TRBV4-1 with TRBJ2-3; D is ambiguous. The CDR3 DNA is TGCGCCAGCAGCCAGTCAGAAATGAGCACAGATACGCAGTATTTT. Translation gives CASSQSEMSTDTQYF.